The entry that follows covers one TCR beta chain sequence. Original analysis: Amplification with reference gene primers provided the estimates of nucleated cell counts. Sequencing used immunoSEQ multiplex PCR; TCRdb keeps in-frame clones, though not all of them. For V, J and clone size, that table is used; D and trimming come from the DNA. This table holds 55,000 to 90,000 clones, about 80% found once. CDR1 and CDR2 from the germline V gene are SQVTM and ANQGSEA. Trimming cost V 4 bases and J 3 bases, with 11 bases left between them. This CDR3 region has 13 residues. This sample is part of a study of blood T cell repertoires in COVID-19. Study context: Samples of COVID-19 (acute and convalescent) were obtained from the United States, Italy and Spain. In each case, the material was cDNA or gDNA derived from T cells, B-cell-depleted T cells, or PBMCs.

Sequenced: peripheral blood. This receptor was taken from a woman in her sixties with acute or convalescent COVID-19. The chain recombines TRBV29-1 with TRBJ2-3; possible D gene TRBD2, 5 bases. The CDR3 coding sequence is TGCAGCGTTGGAGGAGGACGGACAGATACGCAGTATTTT. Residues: CSVGGGRTDTQYF.